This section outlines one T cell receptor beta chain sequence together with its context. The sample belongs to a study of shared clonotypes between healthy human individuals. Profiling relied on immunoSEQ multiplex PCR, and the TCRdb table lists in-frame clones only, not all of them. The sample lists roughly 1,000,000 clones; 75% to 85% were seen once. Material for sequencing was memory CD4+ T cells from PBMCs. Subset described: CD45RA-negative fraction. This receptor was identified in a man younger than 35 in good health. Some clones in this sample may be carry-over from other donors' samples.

The CDR3 reads CASSSQTSGLYNEQFF. The CDR3 DNA sequence: TGTGCCAGCAGCTCCCAGACTAGCGGGTTGTACAATGAGCAGTTCTTC. The chain links TRBV7-6 to TRBJ2-1; 10 bases are shared with TRBD2. Per the germline V gene, CDR1 is SGHVS and CDR2 is FNYEAQ. The CDR3 totals 16 residues. V was pared by 4 bases and J by 4 bases, with 7 bases of the junction left unmatched.